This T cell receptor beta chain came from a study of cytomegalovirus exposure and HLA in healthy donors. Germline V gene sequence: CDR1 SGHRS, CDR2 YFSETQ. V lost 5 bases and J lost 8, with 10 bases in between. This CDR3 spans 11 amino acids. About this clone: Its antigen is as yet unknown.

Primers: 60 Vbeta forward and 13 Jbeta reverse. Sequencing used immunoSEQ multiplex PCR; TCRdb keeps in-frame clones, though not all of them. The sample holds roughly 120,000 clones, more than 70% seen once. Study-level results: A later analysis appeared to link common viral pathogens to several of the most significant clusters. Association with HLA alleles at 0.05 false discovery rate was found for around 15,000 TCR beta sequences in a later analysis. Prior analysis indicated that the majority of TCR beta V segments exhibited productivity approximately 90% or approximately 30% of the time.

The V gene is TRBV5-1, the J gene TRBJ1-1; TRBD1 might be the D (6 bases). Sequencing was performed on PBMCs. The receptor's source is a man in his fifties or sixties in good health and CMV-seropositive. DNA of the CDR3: TGCGCCAGCAGTGAGAGGGGGGAAGCTTTCTTT. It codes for CASSERGEAFF. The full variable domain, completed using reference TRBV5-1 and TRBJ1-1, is KAGVTQTPRYLIKTRGQQVTLSCSPISGHRSVSWYQQTPGQGLQFLFEYFSETQRNKGNFPGRFSGRQFSNSRSEMNVSTLELGDSALYLCASSERGEAFFGQGTRLTVV.